This TCR beta chain was captured by sequencing in a study of follicular helper T cells after annual influenza vaccination. Indicated time point: 2015-2016 season, pre-vaccination. Generated by immunoSEQ multiplex PCR, the TCRdb table keeps only in-frame clones and is missing some. The table shows about 14,000 clones, with 65% to 85% occurring only once. The origin of this receptor is an adult who received the influenza vaccine. This specimen consisted of CXCR5- memory CD4+ T cells sorted from blood, obtained on the day of influenza vaccination.

Here the CDR3 reads CASSYASAGFGTEAFF. The CDR3 DNA sequence: TGTGCCAGCAGTTACGCATCGGCGGGGTTTGGAACTGAAGCTTTCTTT. The V call is TRBV6-5, the J call TRBJ1-1; D ambiguous. Germline V gene sequence: CDR1 MNHEY, CDR2 SVGAGI. Deletions cut 2 bases from V and 5 bases from J, with 18 bases between. This CDR3 is built from 16 residues.